This is a list of T cell receptor beta chains from one sample in a study of vaccination and CD4 T cells after COVID-19. From the PCR reads, TCRdb called clonotypes with MiXCR, one entry per CDR3 protein. The sample includes over 15,000 distinct CDR3 sequences, about 42% of them seen just once. Which antigens these TCRs recognize remains unknown. The sequencing sample was made of cultured CD4+ T cells from blood. These receptors were taken from a human donor with COVID-19. Both conserved end residues are part of each CDR3. The D gene is left open where the match is weak. Some rows have no size entry. The others give once, few or many, or a class for an expanded clone.

clone size: -
D gene: -
J gene: TRBJ2-7
V gene: TRBV7-2
CDR3 DNA: TGTGCCAGCAGCCTGGTGCCCTACGAGCAGTACTTC
CDR3 protein: CASSLVPYEQYF

clone size: few
D gene: -
J gene: TRBJ1-4
V gene: TRBV7-6
CDR3 DNA: TGTGCCAGCAGCTTAGGGTCCGGGAATGAAAAACTGTTTTTT
CDR3 protein: CASSLGSGNEKLFF

clone size: -
D gene: -
J gene: TRBJ1-2
V gene: TRBV25-1
CDR3 DNA: TGTGCCAGCAGTGCTCCGGGAAATATCTATGGCTACACCTTC
CDR3 protein: CASSAPGNIYGYTF

clone size: -
D gene: -
J gene: TRBJ1-3
V gene: TRBV7-8
CDR3 DNA: TGTGCCAGCAGCCAGTTACACCCCGTCTCTGGAAACACCATATATTTT
CDR3 protein: CASSQLHPVSGNTIYF

clone size: -
D gene: TRBD1
J gene: TRBJ2-7
V gene: TRBV30
CDR3 DNA: TGTGCCTCCTACAGGGGAAGCTCCTACGAGCAGTACTTC
CDR3 protein: CASYRGSSYEQYF

clone size: -
D gene: TRBD1
J gene: TRBJ1-2
V gene: TRBV6-5
CDR3 DNA: TGTGCCAGCAGTTACTATGCAGGGGGGAGCTATGGCTACACCTTC
CDR3 protein: CASSYYAGGSYGYTF

clone size: few
D gene: -
J gene: TRBJ1-5
V gene: TRBV6-2/TRBV6-3
CDR3 DNA: TGTGCCAGCAATGGGCAGTTCAATCAGCCCCAGCATTTT
CDR3 protein: CASNGQFNQPQHF

clone size: -
D gene: -
J gene: TRBJ2-7
V gene: TRBV10-1
CDR3 DNA: TGCGCCAGCAGTTATGGACAGCTGAGCTACGAGCAGTACTTC
CDR3 protein: CASSYGQLSYEQYF

clone size: -
D gene: -
J gene: TRBJ1-5
V gene: TRBV20-1
CDR3 DNA: TGCAGTGCTAGGGAGATATGGGGGAGCAATCAGCCCCAGCATTTT
CDR3 protein: CSAREIWGSNQPQHF

clone size: -
D gene: TRBD1
J gene: TRBJ2-7
V gene: TRBV20-1
CDR3 DNA: TGCAGTGCCGGCGGACAGGGGGCGTGGGAGCAGTACTTC
CDR3 protein: CSAGGQGAWEQYF

clone size: medium-sized
D gene: -
J gene: TRBJ1-4
V gene: TRBV6-5
CDR3 DNA: TGTGCCAGCAGTTACTCGACTACCATTCGGGCAGTTGAAAAACTGTTTTTT
CDR3 protein: CASSYSTTIRAVEKLFF

clone size: -
D gene: TRBD2
J gene: TRBJ2-5
V gene: TRBV4-3
CDR3 DNA: TGCGCCAGCAGCCCGGGGACGGTGGGGGGGGAGACCCAGTACTTC
CDR3 protein: CASSPGTVGGETQYF

clone size: few
D gene: -
J gene: TRBJ1-6
V gene: TRBV7-2
CDR3 DNA: TGTGCCAGCAGCTTACCAGGCCAAAATTCACCCCTCCACTTT
CDR3 protein: CASSLPGQNSPLHF

clone size: -
D gene: -
J gene: TRBJ1-2
V gene: TRBV6-1
CDR3 DNA: TGTGCCAGCAGTGAAAGTTATAGGGTCGGCTACACCTTC
CDR3 protein: CASSESYRVGYTF

clone size: few
D gene: -
J gene: TRBJ1-1
V gene: TRBV15
CDR3 DNA: TGTGCCACCAGCAGAGATGCAGGGGCCGCCAAGGACACTGAAGCTTTCTTT
CDR3 protein: CATSRDAGAAKDTEAFF

clone size: -
D gene: -
J gene: TRBJ1-4
V gene: TRBV7-2
CDR3 DNA: TGTGCCAGCAGCTTAGTTTCTGGGACATCTAATGAAAAACTGTTTTTT
CDR3 protein: CASSLVSGTSNEKLFF

clone size: -
D gene: TRBD1
J gene: TRBJ1-5
V gene: TRBV5-6
CDR3 DNA: TGTGCCAGCAGTCTACAGGGGGGGAGAAGCAATCAGCCCCAGCATTTT
CDR3 protein: CASSLQGGRSNQPQHF

clone size: few
D gene: TRBD1
J gene: TRBJ1-2
V gene: TRBV20-1
CDR3 DNA: TGCAGTGCGTCTACAGGGGTGGGGTATGGCTACACCTTC
CDR3 protein: CSASTGVGYGYTF

clone size: -
D gene: -
J gene: TRBJ1-2
V gene: TRBV2
CDR3 DNA: TGTGCCAGCAGTGGACCGAACTATGGCTACACCTTC
CDR3 protein: CASSGPNYGYTF

clone size: few
D gene: -
J gene: TRBJ1-6
V gene: TRBV30
CDR3 DNA: TGTGCCTGGAGTGTACACCCTTCTAGGCAGGGGTATAATTCACCCCTCCACTTT
CDR3 protein: CAWSVHPSRQGYNSPLHF

clone size: -
D gene: TRBD1
J gene: TRBJ1-5
V gene: TRBV6-1
CDR3 DNA: TGTGCCAGCAGTGGTCAGGGGGGATATAGCAATCAGCCCCAGCATTTT
CDR3 protein: CASSGQGGYSNQPQHF

clone size: -
D gene: -
J gene: TRBJ1-2
V gene: TRBV6-1
CDR3 DNA: TGTGCCAGCAGTGAAGCAGGGCTGTATGACTATGGCTACACCTTC
CDR3 protein: CASSEAGLYDYGYTF

clone size: -
D gene: -
J gene: TRBJ1-1
V gene: TRBV6-5
CDR3 DNA: TGTGCCAGCAGTTACTCGATCGCGACGGGGGGTGAAGCTTTCTTT
CDR3 protein: CASSYSIATGGEAFF

clone size: -
D gene: -
J gene: TRBJ2-2
V gene: TRBV19
CDR3 DNA: TGTGCCAGTAGTAAAAGGACGGGGGGCTCCAACACCGGGGAGCTGTTTTTT
CDR3 protein: CASSKRTGGSNTGELFF

clone size: -
D gene: TRBD1
J gene: TRBJ1-2
V gene: TRBV5-1
CDR3 DNA: TGCGCCAGCAGCTACGACAGGGGATATGGCTACACCTTC
CDR3 protein: CASSYDRGYGYTF

clone size: few
D gene: TRBD1
J gene: TRBJ2-7
V gene: TRBV5-1
CDR3 DNA: TGCGCCAGCAGCGGGGGACAGGGGGCACCGAGCTCCTACGAGCAGTACTTC
CDR3 protein: CASSGGQGAPSSYEQYF

clone size: once
D gene: -
J gene: TRBJ2-5
V gene: TRBV12-5
CDR3 DNA: TGTGCTAGCTCGAAGGCACAAGAGACCCAGTACTTC
CDR3 protein: CASSKAQETQYF

clone size: few
D gene: TRBD1
J gene: TRBJ1-2
V gene: TRBV6-1
CDR3 DNA: TGTGCCAGCACGGGGCTAAGGGGGGGACAGGCAGATAACTATGGCTACACCTTC
CDR3 protein: CASTGLRGGQADNYGYTF

clone size: -
D gene: TRBD2
J gene: TRBJ2-6
V gene: TRBV25-1
CDR3 DNA: TGTGCCAGCAGTGCCGCGGGAGGGGCCGGCGTCGGGGCCAACGTCCTGACTTTC
CDR3 protein: CASSAAGGAGVGANVLTF

clone size: -
D gene: -
J gene: TRBJ1-1
V gene: TRBV28
CDR3 DNA: TGTGCCACTCACCGTAGGGCTAGGACTGAAGCTTTCTTT
CDR3 protein: CATHRRARTEAFF

clone size: few
D gene: TRBD1
J gene: TRBJ1-1
V gene: TRBV7-2
CDR3 DNA: TGTGCCAGCAGCCTTAGATCGGGGACAGGGAGACTGAACACTGAAGCTTTCTTT
CDR3 protein: CASSLRSGTGRLNTEAFF

clone size: -
D gene: -
J gene: TRBJ1-6
V gene: TRBV6-5
CDR3 DNA: TGTGCCAGCAGTTCGGCGGCGAACAATTCACCCCTCCACTTT
CDR3 protein: CASSSAANNSPLHF

clone size: few
D gene: -
J gene: TRBJ2-2
V gene: TRBV6-1
CDR3 DNA: TGTGCCAGCAGTGAAATAGGCTGGGCGAACACCGGGGAGCTGTTTTTT
CDR3 protein: CASSEIGWANTGELFF

clone size: -
D gene: TRBD2
J gene: TRBJ2-1
V gene: TRBV28
CDR3 DNA: TGTGCCAGCAGTCCCGTTAGCGGGGGCCTAAATGAGCAGTTCTTC
CDR3 protein: CASSPVSGGLNEQFF

clone size: few
D gene: TRBD1
J gene: TRBJ2-7
V gene: TRBV6-2/TRBV6-3
CDR3 DNA: TGTGCCAGCAGTGGGACAGGGGGTATGTACGAGCAGTACTTC
CDR3 protein: CASSGTGGMYEQYF

clone size: -
D gene: -
J gene: TRBJ2-1
V gene: TRBV28
CDR3 DNA: TGTGCCAGCCTAAGGAACAATGAGCAGTTCTTC
CDR3 protein: CASLRNNEQFF

clone size: -
D gene: -
J gene: TRBJ1-2
V gene: TRBV27
CDR3 DNA: TGTGCCAGCAGTCTTGAGATGTGCAGGTCGGGCTACACCTTC
CDR3 protein: CASSLEMCRSGYTF

clone size: few
D gene: -
J gene: TRBJ1-2
V gene: TRBV20-1
CDR3 DNA: TGCAGTGCTAGAGGGGACGAGATTGGGGGAGTAGGAGGCTACACCTTC
CDR3 protein: CSARGDEIGGVGGYTF

clone size: -
D gene: -
J gene: TRBJ2-7
V gene: TRBV11-2
CDR3 DNA: TGTGCCAGCAGCTCTGGGGTCCAAGAGCAGTACTTC
CDR3 protein: CASSSGVQEQYF

clone size: -
D gene: -
J gene: TRBJ1-2
V gene: TRBV6-1
CDR3 DNA: TGTGCCAGCAGACCTACAGGTGGCTATGGCTACACCTTC
CDR3 protein: CASRPTGGYGYTF

clone size: -
D gene: TRBD2
J gene: TRBJ2-3
V gene: TRBV7-2
CDR3 DNA: TGTGCCAGCAGCTTACTCGCGGCGGGGGGCACGCAGTATTTT
CDR3 protein: CASSLLAAGGTQYF

clone size: -
D gene: -
J gene: TRBJ1-1
V gene: TRBV11-2
CDR3 DNA: TGTGCCAGTACTTTAACGGGGTATGGAACTGAAGCTTTCTTT
CDR3 protein: CASTLTGYGTEAFF

clone size: -
D gene: -
J gene: TRBJ2-7
V gene: TRBV27
CDR3 DNA: TGTGCCAGCAGTAGCACCGCAAATCCCGTTGGGGAGCAGTACTTC
CDR3 protein: CASSSTANPVGEQYF

clone size: -
D gene: -
J gene: TRBJ2-5
V gene: TRBV25-1
CDR3 DNA: TGTGCCAGCAGAGGCCAAGAGACCCAGTACTTC
CDR3 protein: CASRGQETQYF

clone size: few
D gene: -
J gene: TRBJ2-4
V gene: TRBV7-2
CDR3 DNA: TGTGCCAGCAGCCAAGAGAGGGCACGGGGTAAAAACATTCAGTACTTC
CDR3 protein: CASSQERARGKNIQYF

clone size: few
D gene: -
J gene: TRBJ1-5
V gene: TRBV19
CDR3 DNA: TGTGCCAGTAGTATAGAGGACAGAGATTATAGCAATCAGCCCCAGCATTTT
CDR3 protein: CASSIEDRDYSNQPQHF

clone size: few
D gene: -
J gene: TRBJ2-4
V gene: TRBV30
CDR3 DNA: TGTGCCTGGAGTGGGGATCAGGGGCCAAAAAACATTCAGTACTTC
CDR3 protein: CAWSGDQGPKNIQYF

clone size: few
D gene: TRBD1
J gene: TRBJ1-2
V gene: TRBV20-1
CDR3 DNA: TGCAGTGCACCGACAGGGGCCTATGGCTACACCTTC
CDR3 protein: CSAPTGAYGYTF

clone size: -
D gene: TRBD2
J gene: TRBJ2-5
V gene: TRBV20-1
CDR3 DNA: TGCACCGGCGGGGGGGCCACGGGAGAGACCCAGTACTTC
CDR3 protein: CTGGGATGETQYF

clone size: -
D gene: -
J gene: TRBJ2-2
V gene: TRBV1
CDR3 DNA: TGCACCAGCAGCCAGACGGATTCGAACACCGGGGAGCTGTTTTTT
CDR3 protein: CTSSQTDSNTGELFF

clone size: -
D gene: TRBD2
J gene: TRBJ2-5
V gene: TRBV7-4
CDR3 DNA: TGTGCCAGCAGCGTAGCGGGGGGCAAAGGGGAGACCCAGTACTTC
CDR3 protein: CASSVAGGKGETQYF

clone size: -
D gene: TRBD1
J gene: TRBJ1-4
V gene: TRBV6-1
CDR3 DNA: TGTGCCAGCAGAGAAAGGAACAGGGGGAGTGAAAAACTGTTTTTT
CDR3 protein: CASRERNRGSEKLFF

clone size: -
D gene: TRBD1
J gene: TRBJ2-5
V gene: TRBV4-3
CDR3 DNA: TGCGCCAGCAGCCAATTAGGGACAGGGGGCGAGACCCAGTACTTC
CDR3 protein: CASSQLGTGGETQYF

clone size: -
D gene: -
J gene: TRBJ2-7
V gene: TRBV30
CDR3 DNA: TGTGCCTTAATGCGGGGAGCCTACGAGCAGTACTTC
CDR3 protein: CALMRGAYEQYF

clone size: few
D gene: -
J gene: TRBJ2-2
V gene: TRBV24-1
CDR3 DNA: TGTGCCACCAGCGACACGGAGCGGGCCGCGGGGGAGCTGTTTTTT
CDR3 protein: CATSDTERAAGELFF

clone size: few
D gene: -
J gene: TRBJ2-2
V gene: TRBV6-2/TRBV6-3
CDR3 DNA: TGTGCCAGCAGTATTACGGGGTCCACCGGGGAGCTGTTTTTT
CDR3 protein: CASSITGSTGELFF

clone size: once
D gene: -
J gene: TRBJ2-7
V gene: TRBV7-6
CDR3 DNA: TGTGCCAGCAGCTCGCTGGGGTCAGACCCCGTGTGCGAGCAGTACTTC
CDR3 protein: CASSSLGSDPVCEQYF

clone size: few
D gene: -
J gene: TRBJ1-2
V gene: TRBV10-2
CDR3 DNA: TGCGCCAGCAGTGATAGGGCAGGGGCTGGCAACTATGGCTACACCTTC
CDR3 protein: CASSDRAGAGNYGYTF

clone size: once
D gene: -
J gene: TRBJ2-3
V gene: TRBV6-1
CDR3 DNA: TGTGCCAGCAGGGCGGGGCCCCTCACAGATACGCAGTATTTT
CDR3 protein: CASRAGPLTDTQYF